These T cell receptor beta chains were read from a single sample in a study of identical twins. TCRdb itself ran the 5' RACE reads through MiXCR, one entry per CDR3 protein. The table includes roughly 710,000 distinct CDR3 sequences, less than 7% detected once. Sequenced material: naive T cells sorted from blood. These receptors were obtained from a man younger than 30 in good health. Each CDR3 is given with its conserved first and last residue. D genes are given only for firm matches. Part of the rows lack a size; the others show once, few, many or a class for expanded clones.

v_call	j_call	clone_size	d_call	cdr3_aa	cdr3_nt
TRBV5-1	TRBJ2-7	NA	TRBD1	CASSPRQGTTYEQYF	TGCGCCAGCAGCCCAAGACAGGGAACGACCTACGAGCAGTACTTC
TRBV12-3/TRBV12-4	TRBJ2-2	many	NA	CASSFRATLLTGELFF	TGTGCCAGCAGTTTTAGGGCGACCCTCCTAACCGGGGAGCTGTTTTTT
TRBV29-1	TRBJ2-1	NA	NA	CSVDPFTTNFHEQFF	TGCAGCGTTGACCCTTTTACCACTAACTTCCATGAGCAGTTCTTC
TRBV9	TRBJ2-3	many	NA	CASSVVPVGSDTQYF	TGTGCCAGCAGCGTAGTCCCGGTAGGGTCAGATACGCAGTATTTT
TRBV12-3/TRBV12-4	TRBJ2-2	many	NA	CASRRESANTGELFF	TGTGCCAGCAGACGGGAGAGCGCGAACACCGGGGAGCTGTTTTTT
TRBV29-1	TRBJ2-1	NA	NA	CSVPVTLFNEQFF	TGCAGCGTCCCCGTGACTCTCTTCAATGAGCAGTTCTTC
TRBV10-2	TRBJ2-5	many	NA	CASSLGRVQETQYF	TGCGCCAGCAGTCTTGGCAGGGTCCAAGAGACCCAGTACTTC
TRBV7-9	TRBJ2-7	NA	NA	CASSTGETYEQYF	TGTGCCAGCAGCACAGGAGAAACCTACGAGCAGTACTTC
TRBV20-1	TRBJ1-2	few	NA	CSARPPGRPGYGYTF	TGCAGTGCTAGGCCTCCAGGGCGCCCTGGCTATGGCTACACCTTC
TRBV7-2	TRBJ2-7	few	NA	CASSYATSSSYEQYF	TGTGCCAGCAGTTACGCCACATCGTCGTCCTACGAGCAGTACTTC
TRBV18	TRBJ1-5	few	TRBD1	CASAGQANQPQHF	TGTGCCAGTGCCGGACAGGCCAATCAGCCCCAGCATTTT
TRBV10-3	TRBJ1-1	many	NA	CAISLGTEAFF	TGTGCCATCAGCCTGGGGACTGAAGCTTTCTTT
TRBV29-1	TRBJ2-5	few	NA	CSVDRGAQETQYF	TGCAGCGTTGATCGAGGAGCCCAAGAGACCCAGTACTTC
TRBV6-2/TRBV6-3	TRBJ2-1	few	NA	CASAIGGGWNEQFF	TGTGCCAGCGCTATTGGTGGGGGCTGGAATGAGCAGTTCTTC
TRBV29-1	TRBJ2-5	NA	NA	CSVVGLYQETQYF	TGCAGCGTTGTAGGGCTGTACCAAGAGACCCAGTACTTC
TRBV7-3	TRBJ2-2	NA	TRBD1	CASSADRANTGELFF	TGTGCCAGCAGCGCCGACAGGGCCAACACCGGGGAGCTGTTTTTT
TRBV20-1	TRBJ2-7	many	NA	CSAPGQDGFYEQYF	TGCAGTGCCCCCGGGCAGGACGGATTCTACGAGCAGTACTTC
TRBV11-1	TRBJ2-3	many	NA	CASSLAGVLTDTQYF	TGTGCCAGCAGCTTAGCTGGTGTTTTAACAGATACGCAGTATTTT
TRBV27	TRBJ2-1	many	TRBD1	CASSFRQGNNEQFF	TGTGCCAGCAGTTTCCGACAGGGCAACAATGAGCAGTTCTTC
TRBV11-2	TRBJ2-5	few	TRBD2	CASSSGTSPYF	TGTGCCAGCAGCTCAGGGACTAGCCCGTACTTC
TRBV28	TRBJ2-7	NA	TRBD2	CASASLGGSYEQYF	TGTGCCAGCGCCTCCCTGGGGGGGTCCTACGAGCAGTACTTC
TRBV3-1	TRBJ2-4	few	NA	CASSRFSETKNIQYF	TGTGCCAGCAGCAGATTTAGCGAAACCAAAAACATTCAGTACTTC
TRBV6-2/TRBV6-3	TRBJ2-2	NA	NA	CASSRNGNTGELFF	TGTGCCAGCAGCCGGAATGGGAACACCGGGGAGCTGTTTTTT
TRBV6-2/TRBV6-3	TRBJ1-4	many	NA	CASSPGDGSEKLFF	TGTGCCAGCAGCCCCGGCGATGGAAGTGAAAAACTGTTTTTT
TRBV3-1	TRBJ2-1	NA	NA	CASSQGPSYEQFF	TGTGCCAGCAGCCAAGGCCCGTCTTACGAGCAGTTCTTC
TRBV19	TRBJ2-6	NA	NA	CASGMGRTISGANVLTF	TGTGCCAGTGGTATGGGACGGACGATCTCTGGGGCCAACGTCCTGACTTTC
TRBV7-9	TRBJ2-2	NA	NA	CASSFAGKGRDTGELFF	TGTGCCAGCAGCTTTGCCGGAAAGGGGCGTGACACCGGGGAGCTGTTTTTT
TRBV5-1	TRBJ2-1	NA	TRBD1	CASSFEGATYNEQFF	TGCGCCAGCAGCTTCGAGGGGGCCACTTACAATGAGCAGTTCTTC
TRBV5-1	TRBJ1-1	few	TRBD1	CASSGGTGMNTEAFF	TGCGCCAGCAGTGGAGGGACAGGGATGAACACTGAAGCTTTCTTT
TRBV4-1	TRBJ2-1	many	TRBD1	CASSPYPGTGNEQFF	TGCGCCAGCAGCCCCTACCCCGGGACAGGGAATGAGCAGTTCTTC
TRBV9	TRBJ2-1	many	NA	CASSVTSLILDEQFF	TGTGCCAGCAGCGTGACTAGTCTTATTCTGGATGAGCAGTTCTTC
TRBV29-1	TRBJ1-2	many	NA	CSVLRASGGYTF	TGCAGCGTTCTTAGAGCTTCAGGAGGCTACACCTTC
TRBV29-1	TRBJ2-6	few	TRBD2	CSVRGGGANVLTF	TGCAGCGTCCGGGGGGGTGGCGCCAACGTCCTGACTTTC
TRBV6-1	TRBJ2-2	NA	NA	CASSDLGYTGELFF	TGTGCCAGCAGTGATTTGGGGTACACCGGGGAGCTGTTTTTT
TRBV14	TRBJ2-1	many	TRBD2	CASSLWGGTSGYNEQFF	TGTGCCAGCAGCCTCTGGGGGGGGACTAGCGGTTACAATGAGCAGTTCTTC
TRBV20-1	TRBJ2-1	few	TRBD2	CSARDLLAGGGNNEQFF	TGCAGTGCTAGAGATTTGCTAGCGGGAGGGGGAAACAATGAGCAGTTCTTC
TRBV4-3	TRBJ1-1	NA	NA	CASSQDRDVGSAFF	TGCGCCAGCAGCCAAGATCGGGATGTAGGCTCAGCTTTCTTT
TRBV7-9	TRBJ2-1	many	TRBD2	CASSGLVEQFF	TGTGCCAGCAGCGGACTAGTTGAGCAGTTCTTC
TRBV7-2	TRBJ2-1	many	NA	CASSLVEGSYNEQFF	TGTGCCAGCAGCTTAGTTGAGGGCTCCTACAATGAGCAGTTCTTC
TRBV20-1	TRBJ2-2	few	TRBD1	CSATGGPNTGELFF	TGCAGTGCTACAGGGGGCCCGAACACCGGGGAGCTGTTTTTT
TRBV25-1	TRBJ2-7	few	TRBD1	CATEQPGQGAREQYF	TGTGCCACCGAACAACCGGGACAGGGGGCGCGGGAGCAGTACTTC